The clone carrying this TCR beta chain appeared a few times. Its specificity is unknown. The data derive from a study of cytomegalovirus exposure and HLA in healthy donors. The CDR3 totals 14 residues. Germline V gene data show CDR1 as MNHEY and CDR2 as SVGAGI. J gave up 7 bases and V 5 bases, and 6 bases lay outside the gene matches. PCR used 60 Vbeta primers and 13 Jbeta primers. Sequencing was performed with immunoSEQ multiplex PCR; in TCRdb, only in-frame clones are kept and a portion is missing. The sample lists about 160,000 clones, around 80% seen once, with roughly 1.9% in the top ten. General study points: Per published reports, the classifier diagnosed cytomegalovirus status with high specificity and sensitivity.

The rearrangement joins TRBV6-5 to TRBJ2-2; TRBD1 matches at 8 bases. The sample comprised PBMCs. This receptor was identified in a middle-aged man in good health and CMV-seronegative. CDR3 DNA sequence: TGTGCCAGCAGTAAGGACAGGGTCGGCGGGGAGCTGTTTTTT. This codes for CASSKDRVGGELFF.